Here is one TCR beta chain with its context. This clone has just one count. This clone's antigen is unknown. The record has no base qualities; no much larger clone is one base away. This sample was taken from a study of blood T cell repertoires in COVID-19 (dated by TCRdb to about 2020). About the full investigation: Samples from collaborators originated in the United States, Italy and Spain and spanned both the acute and convalescent phases of COVID-19. Where available, HLA class I and class II types were obtained from metadata supplied by the sample provider rather than from assay-based typing. A freely available public database, intended as a resource for researchers studying the immune response to SARS-CoV-2, is where the repertoires were released. The prospective study material was composed of cDNA or gDNA derived from T cells, B-cell-depleted T cells, or PBMCs. Samples were obtained from the ongoing ImmuneRACE study (first 160 participants) and from some 1,200 subjects provided by 6 global collaborators. Deeply sampled blood TCRbeta repertoires from subjects exposed to, actively infected with, or recovered from COVID-19 were included in the dataset. Nearly every sample came with metadata listing a de-identified subject ID, COVID-19 status, age in years and sex.

The immunoSEQ Assay, a bias-controlled multiplex PCR, was used to amplify TCRbeta CDR3 regions from genomic DNA. The published analysis was carried out like this. Nucleated cell counts per sample were estimated from amplification of reference gene primers within the assay. To quantify the absolute abundance of each unique TCRbeta CDR3 rearrangement, sequence reads were collapsed and filtered. For each sample, productive Simpson clonality was calculated as the square root of Simpson's diversity index across productive rearrangements. Not all clones reach the TCRdb copy of this immuneACCESS table, which keeps in-frame sequences only. Checked studies attribute under half of the gap to unresolved V genes and leave the rest unexplained. V, J and clone size derive from that table, while D and trimming were established from the DNA sequence. The sample table lists approximately 25,000 clones, around three quarters of them with a count of one. The ten most abundant clones make up roughly 40% of the sample.

V is cut back by 5 bases and J by 6 bases, with 6 bases in the junction unmatched. Measured from the cysteine to the phenylalanine, the CDR3 is 13 residues long. Solely the CDR3 DNA is kept, with 39 bases framed from the first base. Per the germline V gene (reference sequence), SEHNR is the CDR1 and FQNEAQ is the CDR2. Collaborating institutions collected whole blood in K2EDTA tubes following their own protocols. Collaborator samples were shipped for TCRbeta analysis as frozen whole blood, isolated PBMCs, or DNA extracted from either sample type. Paper-wide results and their limitations: The amount of clinical and demographic metadata varied by source and participant and was provided uncurated.

The sequencing sample was made of peripheral blood. The receptor was derived from a woman aged 80 or over with acute or convalescent COVID-19. In this chain, TRBV7-9 is recombined with TRBJ1-2, with 7 junctional bases fitting TRBD1. CDR3 loop: CASSADRVNGYTF. The DNA reads TGTGCCAGCAGCGCCGACAGGGTCAATGGCTACACCTTC.